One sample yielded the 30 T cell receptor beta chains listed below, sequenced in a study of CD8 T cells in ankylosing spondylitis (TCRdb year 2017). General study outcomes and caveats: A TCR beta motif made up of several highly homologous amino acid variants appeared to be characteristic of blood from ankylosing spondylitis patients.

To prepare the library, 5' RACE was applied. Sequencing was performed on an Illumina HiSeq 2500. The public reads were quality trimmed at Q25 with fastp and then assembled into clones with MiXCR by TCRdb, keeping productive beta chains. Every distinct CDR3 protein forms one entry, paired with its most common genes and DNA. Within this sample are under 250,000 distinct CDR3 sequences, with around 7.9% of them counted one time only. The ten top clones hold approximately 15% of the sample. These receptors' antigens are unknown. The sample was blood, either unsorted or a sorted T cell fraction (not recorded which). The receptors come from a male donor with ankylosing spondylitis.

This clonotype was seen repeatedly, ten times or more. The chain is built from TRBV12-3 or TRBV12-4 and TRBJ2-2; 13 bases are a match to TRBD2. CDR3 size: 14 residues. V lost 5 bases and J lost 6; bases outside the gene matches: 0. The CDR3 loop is CASSGLAGAGELFF. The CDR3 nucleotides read TGTGCCAGCAGTGGACTAGCGGGAGCCGGGGAGCTGTTTTTT.

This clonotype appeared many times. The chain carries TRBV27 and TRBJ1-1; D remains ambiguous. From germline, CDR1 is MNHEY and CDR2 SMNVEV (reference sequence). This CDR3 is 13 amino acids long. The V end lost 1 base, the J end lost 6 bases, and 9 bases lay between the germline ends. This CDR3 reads CASSLLRSPEAFF. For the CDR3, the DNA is TGTGCCAGCAGTTTATTGAGGAGCCCTGAAGCTTTCTTT.

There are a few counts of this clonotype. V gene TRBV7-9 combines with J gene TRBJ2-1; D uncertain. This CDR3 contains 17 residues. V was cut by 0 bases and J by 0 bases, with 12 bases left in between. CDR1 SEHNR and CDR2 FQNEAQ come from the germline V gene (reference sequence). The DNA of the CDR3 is TGTGCCAGCAGCTTAGCAGTGCGCGCAATCTCCTACAATGAGCAGTTCTTC. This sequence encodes CASSLAVRAISYNEQFF.

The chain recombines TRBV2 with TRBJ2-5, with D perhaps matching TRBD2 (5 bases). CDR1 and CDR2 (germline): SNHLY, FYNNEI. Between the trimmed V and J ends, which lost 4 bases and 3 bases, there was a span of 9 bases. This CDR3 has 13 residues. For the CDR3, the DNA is TGTGCCAGCAGTGGTTGGGGAGAAGAGACCCAGTACTTC. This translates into CASSGWGEETQYF.

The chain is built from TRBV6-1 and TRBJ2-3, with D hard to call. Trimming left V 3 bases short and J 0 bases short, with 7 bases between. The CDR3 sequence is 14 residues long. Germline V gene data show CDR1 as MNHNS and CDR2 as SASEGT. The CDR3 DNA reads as TGTGCCAGCAGTGATTTGGCTAGCACAGATACGCAGTATTTT. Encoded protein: CASSDLASTDTQYF.

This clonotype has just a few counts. CDR3 in DNA: TGTGCCAGCGGGGAAGCCTACGAGCAGTACTTC. It yields the protein CASGEAYEQYF. The chain carries TRBV7-9 and TRBJ2-7; D call uncertain. This CDR3 comprises 11 residues. Trimming removed 8 bases from V and 2 bases from J, with 7 bases in between. CDR1 and CDR2 (germline): SEHNR, FQNEAQ (reference sequence).

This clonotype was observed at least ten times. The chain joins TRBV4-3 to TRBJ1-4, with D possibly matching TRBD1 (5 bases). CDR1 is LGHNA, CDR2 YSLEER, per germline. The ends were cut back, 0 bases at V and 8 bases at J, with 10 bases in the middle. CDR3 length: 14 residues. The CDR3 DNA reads TGCGCCAGCAGCCAAGAGGGACCCGGCGAAAAACTGTTTTTT. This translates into CASSQEGPGEKLFF.

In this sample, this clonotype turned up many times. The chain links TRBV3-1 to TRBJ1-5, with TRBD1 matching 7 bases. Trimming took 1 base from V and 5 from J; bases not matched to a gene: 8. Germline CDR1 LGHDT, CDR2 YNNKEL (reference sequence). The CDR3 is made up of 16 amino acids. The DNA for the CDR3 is TGTGCCAGCAGCCAAGCAGGGGTACAGGGGTATCAGCCCCAGCATTTT. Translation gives CASSQAGVQGYQPQHF. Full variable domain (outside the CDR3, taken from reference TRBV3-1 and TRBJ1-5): DTAVSQTPKYLVTQMGNDKSIKCEQNLGHDTMYWYKQDSKKFLKIMFSYNNKELIINETVPNRFSPKSPDKAHLNLHINSLELGDSAVYFCASSQAGVQGYQPQHFGDGTRLSIL.

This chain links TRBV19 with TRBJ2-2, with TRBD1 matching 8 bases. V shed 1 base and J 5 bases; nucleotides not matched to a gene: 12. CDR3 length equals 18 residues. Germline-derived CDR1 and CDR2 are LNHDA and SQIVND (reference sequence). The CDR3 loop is CASSIVGHRGSWTGELFF. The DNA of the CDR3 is TGTGCCAGTAGTATAGTCGGTCACAGGGGGTCGTGGACCGGGGAGCTGTTTTTT.

In nucleotides, the CDR3 is TGCAGCGTGGATGGACAGGGTGGTTCCTACGAGCAGTACTTC. Encoded protein: CSVDGQGGSYEQYF. The rearrangement uses TRBV29-1 and TRBJ2-7; 8 bases map to TRBD1. Germline V CDR1 and CDR2: SQVTM, ANQGSEA. V shed 6 bases and J 1 base; nucleotides not matched to a gene: 8. The CDR3 contains 14 residues.

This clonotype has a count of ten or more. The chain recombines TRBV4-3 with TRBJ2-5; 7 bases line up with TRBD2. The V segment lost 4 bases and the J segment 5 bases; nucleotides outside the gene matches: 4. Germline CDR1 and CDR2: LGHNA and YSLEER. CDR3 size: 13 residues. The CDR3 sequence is CASSRGGTETQYF. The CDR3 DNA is TGCGCCAGCAGCCGGGGAGGGACGGAGACCCAGTACTTC.

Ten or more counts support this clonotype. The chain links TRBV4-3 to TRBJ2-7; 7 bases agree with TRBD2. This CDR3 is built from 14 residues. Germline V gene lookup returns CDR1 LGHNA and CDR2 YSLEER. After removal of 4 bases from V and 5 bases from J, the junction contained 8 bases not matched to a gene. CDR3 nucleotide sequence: TGCGCCAGCAGCCTGAGGACTAGTCAGAACGAGCAGTACTTC. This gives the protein CASSLRTSQNEQYF.

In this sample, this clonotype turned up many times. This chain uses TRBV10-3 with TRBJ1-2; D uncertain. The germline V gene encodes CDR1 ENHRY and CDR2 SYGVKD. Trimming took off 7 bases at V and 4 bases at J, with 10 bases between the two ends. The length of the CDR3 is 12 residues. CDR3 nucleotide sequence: TGTGCCATCAAAGATATCGGCTATGGCTACACCTTC. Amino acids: CAIKDIGYGYTF.

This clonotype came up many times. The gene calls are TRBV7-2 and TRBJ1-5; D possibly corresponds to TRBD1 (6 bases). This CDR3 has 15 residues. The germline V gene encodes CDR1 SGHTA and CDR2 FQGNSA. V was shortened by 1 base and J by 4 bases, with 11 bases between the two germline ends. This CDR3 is CASSLVRGPNQPQHF. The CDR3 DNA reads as TGTGCCAGCAGCTTAGTCAGGGGTCCAAATCAGCCCCAGCATTTT.

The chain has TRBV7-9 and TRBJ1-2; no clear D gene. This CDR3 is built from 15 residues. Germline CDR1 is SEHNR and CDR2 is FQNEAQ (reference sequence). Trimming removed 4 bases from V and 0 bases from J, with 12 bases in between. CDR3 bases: TGTGCCAGCAGCTCATCCCCGTTGACTAACTATGGCTACACCTTC. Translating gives CASSSSPLTNYGYTF. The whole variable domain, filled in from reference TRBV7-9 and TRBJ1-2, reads DTGVSQNPRHKITKRGQNVTFRCDPISEHNRLYWYRQTLGQGPEFLTYFQNEAQLEKSRLLSDRFSAERPKGSFSTLEIQRTEQGDSAMYLCASSSSPLTNYGYTFGSGTRLTVV.

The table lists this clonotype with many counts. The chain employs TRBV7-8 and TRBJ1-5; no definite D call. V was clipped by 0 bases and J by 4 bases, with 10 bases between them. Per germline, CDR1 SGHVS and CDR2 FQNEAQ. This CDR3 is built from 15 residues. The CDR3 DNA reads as TGTGCCAGCAGCTTAGCGCGGCTTCAGAATCAGCCCCAGCATTTT. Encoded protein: CASSLARLQNQPQHF.

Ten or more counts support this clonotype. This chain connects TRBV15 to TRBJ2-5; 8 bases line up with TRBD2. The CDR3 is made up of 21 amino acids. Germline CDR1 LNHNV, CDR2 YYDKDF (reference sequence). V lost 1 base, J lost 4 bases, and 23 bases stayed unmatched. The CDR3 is CATSRATGGVAGTRGRETQYF. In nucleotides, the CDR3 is TGTGCCACCAGCAGAGCGACGGGCGGAGTAGCGGGGACCCGAGGACGAGAGACCCAGTACTTC.

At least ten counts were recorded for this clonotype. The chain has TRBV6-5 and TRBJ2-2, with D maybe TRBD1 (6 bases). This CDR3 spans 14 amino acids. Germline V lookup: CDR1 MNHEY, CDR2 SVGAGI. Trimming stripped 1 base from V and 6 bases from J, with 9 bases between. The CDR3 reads CASSYLQGSGELFF. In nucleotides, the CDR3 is TGTGCCAGCAGTTACTTACAGGGATCCGGGGAGCTGTTTTTT.

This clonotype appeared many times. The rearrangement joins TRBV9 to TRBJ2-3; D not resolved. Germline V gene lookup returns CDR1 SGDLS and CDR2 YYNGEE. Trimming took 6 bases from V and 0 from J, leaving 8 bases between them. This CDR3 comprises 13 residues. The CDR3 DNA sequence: TGTGCCAGCACCTGGATCAGCACAGATACGCAGTATTTT. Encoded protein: CASTWISTDTQYF.

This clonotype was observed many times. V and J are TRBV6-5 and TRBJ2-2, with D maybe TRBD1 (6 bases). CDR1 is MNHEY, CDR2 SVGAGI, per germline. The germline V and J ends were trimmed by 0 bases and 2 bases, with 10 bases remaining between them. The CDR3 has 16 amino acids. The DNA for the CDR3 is TGTGCCAGCAGTTACTCGGCAGGGGAAAACACCGGGGAGCTGTTTTTT. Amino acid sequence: CASSYSAGENTGELFF.

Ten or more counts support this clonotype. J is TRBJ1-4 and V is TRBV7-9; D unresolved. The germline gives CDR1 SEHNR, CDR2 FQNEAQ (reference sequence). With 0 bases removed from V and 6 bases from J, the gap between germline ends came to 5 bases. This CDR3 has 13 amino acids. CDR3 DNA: TGTGCCAGCAGCTTAGCGCTCGATGAAAAACTGTTTTTT. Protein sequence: CASSLALDEKLFF. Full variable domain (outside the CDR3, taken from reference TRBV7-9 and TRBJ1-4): DTGVSQNPRHKITKRGQNVTFRCDPISEHNRLYWYRQTLGQGPEFLTYFQNEAQLEKSRLLSDRFSAERPKGSFSTLEIQRTEQGDSAMYLCASSLALDEKLFFGSGTQLSVL.

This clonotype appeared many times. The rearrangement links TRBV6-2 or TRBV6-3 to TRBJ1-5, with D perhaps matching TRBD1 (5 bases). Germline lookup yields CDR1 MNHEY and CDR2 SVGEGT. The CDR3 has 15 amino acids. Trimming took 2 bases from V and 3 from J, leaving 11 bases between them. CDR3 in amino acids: CASSYLGQPNQPQHF. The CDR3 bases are TGTGCCAGCAGTTACCTGGGGCAGCCCAATCAGCCCCAGCATTTT.

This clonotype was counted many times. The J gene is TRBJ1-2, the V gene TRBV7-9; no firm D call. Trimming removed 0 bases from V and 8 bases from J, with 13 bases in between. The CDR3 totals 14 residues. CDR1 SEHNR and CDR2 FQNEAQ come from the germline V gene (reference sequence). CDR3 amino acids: CASSLASGIRGYTF. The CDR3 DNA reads TGTGCCAGCAGCTTAGCGTCGGGAATACGGGGCTACACCTTC.

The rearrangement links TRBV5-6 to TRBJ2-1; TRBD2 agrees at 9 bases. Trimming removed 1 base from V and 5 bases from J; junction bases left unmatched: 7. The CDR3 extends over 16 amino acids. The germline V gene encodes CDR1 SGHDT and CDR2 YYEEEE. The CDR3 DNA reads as TGTGCCAGCAGCTTGATGGCGGGAGGGCCAGACAATGAGCAGTTCTTC. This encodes CASSLMAGGPDNEQFF.

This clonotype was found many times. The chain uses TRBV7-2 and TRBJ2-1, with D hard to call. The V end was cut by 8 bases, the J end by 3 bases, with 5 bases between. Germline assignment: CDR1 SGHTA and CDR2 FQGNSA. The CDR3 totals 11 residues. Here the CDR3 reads CASGVYNEQFF. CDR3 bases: TGTGCCAGCGGGGTCTACAATGAGCAGTTCTTC.

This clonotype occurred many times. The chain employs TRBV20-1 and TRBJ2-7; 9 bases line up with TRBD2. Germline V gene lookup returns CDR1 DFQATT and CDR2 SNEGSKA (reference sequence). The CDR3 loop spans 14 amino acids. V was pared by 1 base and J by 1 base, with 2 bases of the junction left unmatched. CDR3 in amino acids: CSARGLADSYEQYF. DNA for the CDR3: TGCAGTGCTAGAGGACTAGCGGATTCCTACGAGCAGTACTTC.

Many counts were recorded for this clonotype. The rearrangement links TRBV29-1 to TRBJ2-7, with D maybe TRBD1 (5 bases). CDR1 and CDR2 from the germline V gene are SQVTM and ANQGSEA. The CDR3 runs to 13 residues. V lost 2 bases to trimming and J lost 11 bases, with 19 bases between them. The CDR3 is CSVEFTGSYVKYF. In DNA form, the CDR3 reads TGCAGCGTTGAATTTACAGGATCTTATGTCAAGTACTTC.

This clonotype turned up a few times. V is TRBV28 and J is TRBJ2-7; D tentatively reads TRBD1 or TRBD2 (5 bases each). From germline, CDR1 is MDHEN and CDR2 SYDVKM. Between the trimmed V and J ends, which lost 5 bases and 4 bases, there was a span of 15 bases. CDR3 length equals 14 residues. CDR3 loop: CASSPPGAGYEQYF. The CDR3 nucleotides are TGTGCCAGCAGTCCCCCCGGGGCCGGGTACGAGCAGTACTTC. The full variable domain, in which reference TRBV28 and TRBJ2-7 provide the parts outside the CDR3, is DVKVTQSSRYLVKRTGEKVFLECVQDMDHENMFWYRQDPGLGLRLIYFSYDVKMKEKGDIPEGYSVSREKKERFSLILESASTNQTSMYLCASSPPGAGYEQYFGPGTRLTVT.

The CDR3 nucleotides read TGCAGTGGAAGGTGGGAGCGGGCCAAAAACATTCAGTACTTC. It is translated as CSGRWERAKNIQYF. The chain is built from TRBV20-1 and TRBJ2-4, with a weak D call TRBD2 (5 bases). The CDR3 totals 14 residues. The ends were cut back, 7 bases at V and 1 base at J, with 14 bases in the middle. The germline V gene has CDR1 DFQATT and CDR2 SNEGSKA (reference sequence).

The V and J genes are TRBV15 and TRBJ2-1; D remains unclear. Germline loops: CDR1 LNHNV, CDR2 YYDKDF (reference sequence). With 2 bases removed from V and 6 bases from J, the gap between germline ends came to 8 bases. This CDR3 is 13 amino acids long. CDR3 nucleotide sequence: TGTGCCACCAGCAGATCGTGGATCAATGAGCAGTTCTTC. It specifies CATSRSWINEQFF.